This TCR beta chain was identified in a study of blood T cell repertoires in COVID-19. The wider study: Sites in the United States, Italy and Spain provided acute and convalescent COVID-19 samples. PBMCs, B-cell-depleted T cells, or T cells were the source of the cDNA or gDNA that made up the material.

The CDR3 contains 14 residues. V shed 9 bases and J 5 bases; nucleotides not matched to a gene: 3. CDR1 and CDR2 (germline): LNHNV, YYDKDF (reference sequence). The authors' processing: From reference gene primer amplification, estimates of nucleated cell counts were derived. The table came from immunoSEQ multiplex PCR; TCRdb's copy has only in-frame clones and leaves some out. The D gene and trimming were derived from the DNA, and the V and J assignments and clone size from that table. The sample consists of some 120,000 clones, about 84% of them appearing once. Of note for this clone: Distinct nucleotide sequences in the sample also encode this CDR3.

The source of this sequence is a man aged 55 to 70 with acute or convalescent COVID-19. Sequences were obtained from peripheral blood. This chain joins TRBV15 and TRBJ2-1; 14 bases match TRBD2. The CDR3 spells CATRLAGGDNEQFF. Here the CDR3 DNA reads TGTGCCACTCGACTAGCGGGAGGGGACAATGAGCAGTTCTTC.